The source of this T cell receptor beta chain is a study of molecular identifiers for immune sequencing clone quantification. Study-wide findings and caveats: The study found clones above 20 RNA copies held over 98% of effector molecules and under 1% in naive cells.

The CDR3 is made up of 16 amino acids. Between the trimmed V and J ends, which lost 2 bases and 3 bases, there was a span of 16 bases. CDR1 and CDR2 (germline): SEHNR, FQNEAQ (reference sequence). With regard to this clonotype: Its cognate antigen is unknown. This may stem from a read error, because a much larger clone lies one nucleotide away.

Naive CD8 T cells were sorted as CD8+CD4-CCR7+CD45RA+. Preparation of the bulk TCR libraries relied on previously described methods and listed TCR primers. TCRdb re-analysed the PCR reads in MiXCR, keeping a single row per CDR3 protein. There are around 65,000 distinct CDR3 sequences in the sample; under 20% occur only once, and under 2% lies in the top ten. This receptor was taken from a human donor in good health. Some libraries in this study had Jurkat cell RNA spiked in. The genes are TRBV7-9 and TRBJ1-2; TRBD1 is a possible D gene (5 bases). The specimen was naive CD8+ T cells from blood, with Jurkat cell RNA spiked in. Indicated subset: FACS-sorted CD8+CD4-CCR7+CD45RA+ naive T cells. CDR3 sequence reads: CASSLLPEGSYYGYTF. The CDR3 coding sequence is TGTGCCAGCAGCTTATTGCCGGAGGGGTCCTACTATGGCTACACCTTC.